Only a few counts were recorded for the clone carrying this T cell receptor beta chain. Its specificity is not known. This sample stems from a study of T-cell memory formation after mild COVID-19. Notes on the study in general: Among clones peaking at day 37 in the second wave, SARS-CoV-2 specificity remained unconfirmed.

MiXCR, applied by TCRdb to the 5' RACE reads, yields one record per CDR3 protein. The sample lists 150,000 to 200,000 distinct CDR3 sequences; roughly 10% were seen once. Germline values: CDR1 MDHEN, CDR2 SYDVKM. Trimming left V 5 bases short and J 4 bases short, with 14 bases between. The length of the CDR3 is 14 residues. This chain connects TRBV28 to TRBJ1-2, with D possibly matching TRBD1 (5 bases). The TCR originated in a young man who had mild COVID-19 (a few samples of this study predate the infection). Cell type and time point are not known. The sequencing input was PBMCs or a T cell subset sorted from them (not recorded which). The CDR3 region is CASSTSPGPYGYTF. Here the CDR3 DNA reads TGTGCCAGCAGTACCTCGCCAGGGCCCTATGGCTACACCTTC.